The 22 T cell receptor beta chains reported below all come from one sample, sequenced in a study of shared clonotypes between healthy human individuals. Profiling relied on immunoSEQ multiplex PCR, and the TCRdb table lists in-frame clones only, not all of them. The data show 550,000 to 750,000 clones, around 95% seen once. CD45RO-negative CD8 cells positively selected for CCR7 made up the naive population, which excluded terminally differentiated effector memory CD45RA+ cells. Material for sequencing was naive CD8+ T cells sorted from blood. All receptors derive from a woman in her twenties or thirties in good health.

V is TRBV5-6 and J is TRBJ1-2, with D possibly being TRBD1 (6 bases). The CDR3 has 17 residues. In germline, CDR1 is SGHDT, CDR2 YYEEEE. V gave up 4 bases and J gave up 3 bases, with 22 bases separating them. The CDR3 bases are TGTGCCAGCAGCCAGGAGGGGGGGGGCCCCGCCGACTATGGCTACACCTTC. This sequence encodes CASSQEGGGPADYGYTF.

V gene TRBV9 combines with J gene TRBJ2-2; TRBD2 matches at 9 bases. This CDR3 has 18 residues. Germline V gene sequence: CDR1 SGDLS, CDR2 YYNGEE. J was trimmed by 5 bases and V by 4 bases; bases with no gene match: 15. This chain's CDR3 is CASSPSGGRAPRTGELFF. The CDR3 nucleotides read TGTGCCAGCAGCCCCTCCGGCGGGAGGGCTCCGAGGACCGGGGAGCTGTTTTTT.

This chain links TRBV7-9 with TRBJ2-7, with D perhaps TRBD1 (5 bases). The germline gives CDR1 SEHNR, CDR2 FQNEAQ (reference sequence). There are 12 residues in the CDR3. Trimming took 5 bases from V and 5 from J, leaving 10 bases between them. CDR3 nucleotides: TGTGCCAGCAGCAAGGCCAGGGACGAGCAGTACTTC. This sequence encodes CASSKARDEQYF.

This chain links TRBV10-3 with TRBJ2-7, with 7 bases fitting TRBD1. There are 16 residues in the CDR3. The germline CDR1 and CDR2 sequences are ENHRY and SYGVKD. V trimming: 2 bases; J trimming: 0 bases; junction bases outside the gene matches: 7. CDR3 region: CAISEGAGGRSYEQYF. The CDR3 DNA follows: TGTGCCATCAGTGAGGGGGCAGGGGGACGCTCCTACGAGCAGTACTTC.

The V gene is TRBV19, the J gene TRBJ2-5; 7 bases map to TRBD1. V shed 4 bases and J 1 base; nucleotides not matched to a gene: 6. The CDR3 is 15 amino acids. Germline assignment: CDR1 LNHDA and CDR2 SQIVND (reference sequence). CDR3 sequence (DNA): TGTGCCAGTAGTAAGGGGACAGAAATCCAAGAGACCCAGTACTTC. Translation: CASSKGTEIQETQYF.

The chain couples TRBV5-4 to TRBJ2-6; D could derive from TRBD1 or TRBD2 (6 bases each). CDR1 SGHNT and CDR2 YYREEE come from the germline V gene (reference sequence). The CDR3 has 17 residues. Trimming removed 5 bases at V and 0 bases at J, with 15 bases between. In DNA, the CDR3 is TGTGCCAGCAGGGAGGGGGAGTCAAGCTCTGGGGCCAACGTCCTGACTTTC. Residues: CASREGESSSGANVLTF.

The chain's CDR3 is CASSYGSHNEQFF. The CDR3 nucleotides read TGTGCCAGCAGTTACGGTAGCCACAATGAGCAGTTCTTC. The chain carries TRBV6-6 and TRBJ2-1; D is ambiguous. Germline-derived CDR1 and CDR2 are MNHNY and SVGAGI (reference sequence). The V and J ends lost 2 bases and 5 bases respectively, with 7 bases between them. The CDR3 covers 13 residues.

The rearrangement uses TRBV6-5 and TRBJ1-1; 7 bases match TRBD1. Per germline, CDR1 MNHEY and CDR2 SVGAGI. There are 14 residues in the CDR3. V was clipped by 2 bases and J by 4 bases; unmatched bases: 4. CDR3: CASSYDRESTEAFF. The CDR3 DNA sequence: TGTGCCAGCAGTTACGACAGGGAGAGCACTGAAGCTTTCTTT.

This clone was recorded only once. This chain connects TRBV12-5 to TRBJ1-2; TRBD1 aligns across 7 bases. The V gene end was trimmed by 5 bases and the J gene end by 4 bases; junction bases not matched to a gene: 22. The germline V gene has CDR1 LGHNT and CDR2 FRNRAP. The CDR3 spans 19 residues. The CDR3 spells CASGIPGQLTDLHVYGYTF. In DNA form, the CDR3 reads TGTGCTAGTGGTATACCGGGACAGCTAACCGACTTACACGTCTATGGCTACACCTTC.

The chain joins TRBV5-1 to TRBJ2-2; 7 bases line up with TRBD2. The J segment lost 6 bases and the V segment lost 0 bases, leaving 8 bases of the junction unmatched. The germline gives CDR1 SGHRS, CDR2 YFSETQ. This CDR3 comprises 16 residues. CDR3 sequence reads: CASSLAAGEGPGELFF. CDR3 coding DNA: TGCGCCAGCAGCTTGGCGGCGGGAGAAGGCCCCGGGGAGCTGTTTTTT.

This chain connects TRBV5-6 to TRBJ2-7, with TRBD1 matching over 8 bases. V lost 3 bases and J lost 2; bases outside the gene matches: 7. Germline CDR1 is SGHDT and CDR2 is YYEEEE. There are 15 residues in the CDR3. The CDR3 nucleotides read TGTGCCAGCAGCTCAGGACAGGGAGTCCCCTACGAGCAGTACTTC. Translated, it gives CASSSGQGVPYEQYF.

Comments on this clone: This CDR3 is also generated by other DNA sequences in the sample. This rearrangement joins TRBV28 to TRBJ2-3; D gene unclear. The germline CDR1 and CDR2 sequences are MDHEN and SYDVKM. The CDR3 spans 14 residues. With 3 bases removed from V and 3 bases from J, the gap between germline ends came to 10 bases. Here the CDR3 reads CASSFGTRTDTQYF. The CDR3 DNA follows: TGTGCCAGCAGTTTCGGCACCAGGACAGATACGCAGTATTTT.

This clone was found once. This chain joins TRBV7-8 and TRBJ2-7; no firm D call. Germline V gene sequence: CDR1 SGHVS, CDR2 FQNEAQ. This CDR3 spans 14 amino acids. V lost 5 bases and J lost 5, with 16 bases in between. For the CDR3, the DNA is TGTGCCAGCAGCCGTCGCGGAAAGGACCACGAGCAGTACTTC. As protein: CASSRRGKDHEQYF.

The chain recombines TRBV2 with TRBJ2-1; 10 bases map to TRBD2. This CDR3 is 13 amino acids long. Germline CDR1 SNHLY, CDR2 FYNNEI. J lost 7 bases, V lost 8 bases, and 5 bases had no gene match. The CDR3 coding sequence is TGTGCCAGCGGTCGGACTAGCGGAAATGAGCAGTTCTTC. As protein: CASGRTSGNEQFF.

V and J are TRBV27 and TRBJ2-7; 10 nucleotides align to TRBD1. J gave up 5 bases and V 0 bases, and 7 bases lay outside the gene matches. This CDR3 contains 16 residues. Per germline, CDR1 MNHEY and CDR2 SMNVEV (reference sequence). The CDR3 reads CASSLSWRQGANEQYF. DNA of the CDR3: TGTGCCAGCAGTTTATCGTGGAGACAGGGGGCTAACGAGCAGTACTTC.

Notes on this clone: This same CDR3 is encoded by further DNA sequences in the sample. This chain links TRBV5-5 with TRBJ2-1; 10 bases are shared with TRBD2. This CDR3 is 15 amino acids long. Germline V lookup: CDR1 SGHKS, CDR2 YYEKEE (reference sequence). V lost 4 bases and J lost 1; bases outside the gene matches: 2. CDR3 nucleotides: TGTGCCAGCAGCCTGGGACTAGCGTCCTACAATGAGCAGTTCTTC. This encodes CASSLGLASYNEQFF.

CDR3 amino acids: CASSSFPGQGTEGYTF. The CDR3, as DNA: TGTGCCAGCAGCTCCTTCCCGGGACAGGGGACAGAGGGCTACACCTTC. The chain employs TRBV7-9 and TRBJ1-2; 10 positions match TRBD1. Germline V gene data show CDR1 as SEHNR and CDR2 as FQNEAQ (reference sequence). This CDR3 contains 16 residues. Germline trimming cut 4 bases from V and 8 bases from J; bases unmatched to any gene: 13. The variable domain in full, with the rest retrieved from reference TRBV7-9 and TRBJ1-2, is DTGVSQNPRHKITKRGQNVTFRCDPISEHNRLYWYRQTLGQGPEFLTYFQNEAQLEKSRLLSDRFSAERPKGSFSTLEIQRTEQGDSAMYLCASSSFPGQGTEGYTFGSGTRLTVV.

The rearrangement uses TRBV27 and TRBJ2-1; TRBD1 matches 9 bases. V shed 5 bases, J shed 0 bases, and the junction held 11 bases outside the gene matches. The CDR3 consists of 18 residues. The germline gives CDR1 MNHEY, CDR2 SMNVEV (reference sequence). Written as DNA, the CDR3 is TGTGCCAGCAGTCCGGGACAGGGTTTCCCTAGCTCCTACAATGAGCAGTTCTTC. Protein: CASSPGQGFPSSYNEQFF.

The chain joins TRBV28 to TRBJ2-5, with D tentatively TRBD1 (5 bases). The DNA end is more similar to TRBJ2-7, so the J call may be wrong. CDR1 and CDR2 (germline): MDHEN, SYDVKM. The CDR3 covers 11 residues. In nucleotides, the CDR3 is TGTGCCAGCAGCAGGGTCCACGAGCAGTACTTC. It is translated as CASSRVHEQYF.

This rearrangement joins TRBV5-6 to TRBJ2-7; D could derive from TRBD1 or TRBD2 (7 bases each). CDR1 SGHDT and CDR2 YYEEEE come from the germline V gene. This CDR3 comprises 15 residues. Trimming pared 4 bases from V and 3 bases from J, leaving 17 bases between. The CDR3 DNA reads TGTGCCAGCAGCCACCAGGGGGGGGGCGACTACGAGCAGTACTTC. Its protein product is CASSHQGGGDYEQYF.

This clone was recorded once. V gene TRBV6-5 combines with J gene TRBJ2-1, with TRBD2 identical over 12 bases. Germline loops: CDR1 MNHEY, CDR2 SVGAGI. Trimming cost V 6 bases and J 9 bases; bases outside gene matches: 9. CDR3 length: 15 amino acids. The CDR3 region is CASRANGLAGSEQFF. CDR3 bases: TGTGCCAGCAGAGCAAATGGACTAGCGGGATCTGAGCAGTTCTTC.

The rearrangement links TRBV10-3 to TRBJ2-7, with TRBD2 matching 9 bases. The CDR3 sequence is 16 residues long. Germline trimming cut 0 bases from V and 7 bases from J; bases unmatched to any gene: 10. Germline CDR1 is ENHRY and CDR2 is SYGVKD. CDR3 nucleotides: TGTGCCATCAGTGAGTCGGTTAGCGGGAGATCGGGAGAGCAGTACTTC. It yields the protein CAISESVSGRSGEQYF.